These 22 T cell receptor beta chains came from one sample sequenced in a study of cytomegalovirus exposure and HLA in healthy donors. The PCR used 60 Vbeta and 13 Jbeta primers. Data came from immunoSEQ multiplex PCR; TCRdb stores just in-frame clones and leaves some out. The sample consists of 100,000 to 150,000 clones, roughly 8.8% of them appearing once. What was sequenced was PBMCs. The receptors shown here come from a woman aged 40 to 55 in good health and CMV-seropositive.

The gene calls are TRBV13 and TRBJ2-1; TRBD2 aligns across 9 bases. CDR3 size: 12 residues. J lost 8 bases, V lost 6 bases, and 2 bases had no gene match. CDR1 is PRHDT, CDR2 FYEKMQ, per germline (reference sequence). CDR3 coding DNA: TGTGCCAGCAGGCGGACTAGCGATGAGCAGTTCTTC. Residues: CASRRTSDEQFF.

This clone showed up just a few times. The chain links TRBV5-4 to TRBJ2-7; 11 bases agree with TRBD2. The J segment lost 3 bases and the V segment lost 2 bases, leaving 1 base of the junction unmatched. This CDR3 has 14 amino acids. Germline CDR1 reads SGHNT; CDR2 reads YYREEE (reference sequence). The CDR3 loop is CASSLLAGDYEQYF. CDR3 coding DNA: TGTGCCAGCAGCTTACTAGCGGGGGACTACGAGCAGTACTTC. Full variable domain (remainder filled in from reference TRBV5-4 and TRBJ2-7): ETGVTQSPTHLIKTRGQQVTLRCSSQSGHNTVSWYQQALGQGPQFIFQYYREEENGRGNFPPRFSGLQFPNYSSELNVNALELDDSALYLCASSLLAGDYEQYFGPGTRLTVT.

The chain combines TRBV6-5 with TRBJ2-5, with TRBD2 identical over 9 bases. The germline gives CDR1 MNHEY, CDR2 SVGAGI. Trimming at V came to 6 bases and at J to 5 bases, leaving 10 bases not matched to a gene. The CDR3 is 15 amino acids. The CDR3 reads CASSPRRGGVETQYF. In nucleotides, the CDR3 is TGTGCCAGCAGCCCCCGGCGGGGGGGCGTGGAGACCCAGTACTTC.

In DNA, the CDR3 is TGTGCCAGCAGCGACGACAGGGCTCGGAGTGGAAACACCATATATTTT. This encodes CASSDDRARSGNTIYF. The J gene is TRBJ1-3, the V gene TRBV5-4; TRBD1 agrees at 7 bases. V shed 4 bases and J 3 bases; nucleotides not matched to a gene: 10. The CDR3 totals 16 residues. The V gene's germline CDR1 is SGHNT and CDR2 YYREEE (reference sequence).

This chain connects TRBV18 to TRBJ2-5; 7 nucleotides align to TRBD1. The CDR3 runs to 15 residues. Germline V gene lookup returns CDR1 KGHSH and CDR2 LQKENI. V dropped 0 bases and J dropped 1; count of bases not matched to a gene: 2. CDR3 sequence (DNA): TGTGCCAGCTCACCACCGACAGGGACCCAAGAGACCCAGTACTTC. Protein sequence: CASSPPTGTQETQYF.

This sequence joins TRBV18 and TRBJ1-1; 8 nucleotides match TRBD1. Looked up from germline, CDR1 is KGHSH and CDR2 is LQKENI. The CDR3 length is 13 residues. V shed 7 bases, J shed 1 base, and the junction held 2 bases outside the gene matches. The CDR3 DNA follows: TGTGCCAGCTTGGGACAGGCGAACACTGAAGCTTTCTTT. Protein product: CASLGQANTEAFF.

This clone was seen more than once but under ten times. The rearrangement links TRBV6-1 to TRBJ1-2, with D perhaps matching TRBD1 (5 bases). The V and J ends lost 2 bases and 5 bases respectively, with 18 bases between them. Germline V gene data show CDR1 as MNHNS and CDR2 as SASEGT. This CDR3 region has 16 residues. Here the CDR3 reads CASSESIGQLSYGYTF. The CDR3 coding sequence is TGTGCCAGCAGTGAAAGCATAGGACAACTTAGTTATGGCTACACCTTC.

This chain joins TRBV18 and TRBJ1-4, with 10 nucleotides matching TRBD1. The length of the CDR3 is 14 residues. Germline V gene data show CDR1 as KGHSH and CDR2 as LQKENI. V shed 5 bases, J shed 8 bases, and the junction held 5 bases outside the gene matches. The CDR3 loop is CASSVGTGEEKLFF. For the CDR3, the DNA is TGTGCCAGCTCAGTCGGGACAGGGGAAGAAAAACTGTTTTTT.

This chain uses TRBV28 with TRBJ1-5; 11 positions match TRBD1. The V gene's germline CDR1 is MDHEN and CDR2 SYDVKM. There are 17 residues in the CDR3. V lost 2 bases to trimming and J lost 0 bases; unmatched junction nucleotides: 3. The CDR3 nucleotides read TGTGCCAGCAGTTTAGGGACAGGGGGTTATAGCAATCAGCCCCAGCATTTT. It codes for CASSLGTGGYSNQPQHF.

This clone came up a few times. J is TRBJ1-2 and V is TRBV18, with D tentatively TRBD1 (6 bases). Germline V gene data show CDR1 as KGHSH and CDR2 as LQKENI. The germline V and J ends were trimmed by 3 bases and 6 bases, with 8 bases remaining between them. The CDR3 sequence is 12 residues long. CDR3 nucleotides: TGTGCCAGCTCACCGGGGGCCCATGGCTACACCTTC. Its translation: CASSPGAHGYTF.

This clone has a handful of counts. The chain joins TRBV6-1 to TRBJ1-2; D is perhaps TRBD1 (5 bases). Between the trimmed V and J ends, which lost 2 bases and 4 bases, there was a span of 14 bases. The CDR3 has 15 residues. Germline CDR1 and CDR2: MNHNS and SASEGT. CDR3 bases: TGTGCCAGCAGTGAATTCCAGGGCGAAGGCTATGGCTACACCTTC. This encodes CASSEFQGEGYGYTF.

This clone was observed a few times. Other DNA sequences of this sample code for an identical CDR3. The chain has TRBV5-6 and TRBJ2-1; the match to TRBD1 covers 8 bases. V shed 4 bases, J shed 0 bases, and the junction held 9 bases outside the gene matches. Per germline, CDR1 SGHDT and CDR2 YYEEEE. The CDR3 runs 17 residues. The CDR3 nucleotides read TGTGCCAGCAGCGTACGTTACAGGGGGAGCTCCTACAATGAGCAGTTCTTC. Amino acids: CASSVRYRGSSYNEQFF.

This clone was found a few times. V usage is TRBV5-1 and J usage is TRBJ2-7; 14 positions match TRBD2. Losses at the gene ends were 7 bases for V and 1 base for J; bases not matched to a gene: 4. Germline CDR1 is SGHRS and CDR2 is YFSETQ. The CDR3 is 15 residues long. The CDR3 nucleotides are TGCGCCAGCCGGACTAGCGGGGGGACGTCCTACGAGCAGTACTTC. It translates to CASRTSGGTSYEQYF.

The chain joins TRBV5-1 to TRBJ1-4; 7 bases match TRBD1. The CDR3 has 15 amino acids. With V trimmed by 2 bases and J by 7 bases, 8 bases remained unmatched. Germline V gives CDR1 SGHRS, CDR2 YFSETQ. The CDR3 sequence is CASSLEGQLVEKLFF. CDR3 sequence (DNA): TGCGCCAGCAGCTTAGAGGGACAGCTAGTTGAAAAACTGTTTTTT.

V is TRBV10-3 and J is TRBJ1-4, with 9 bases lining up with TRBD1. With 5 bases clipped from V and 5 bases from J, the junction kept 6 bases outside the gene matches. The CDR3 runs 15 residues. Germline V gene data show CDR1 as ENHRY and CDR2 as SYGVKD. In DNA form, the CDR3 reads TGTGCCATCAGTACCACTGGACAGGGGAATGAAAAACTGTTTTTT. Protein product: CAISTTGQGNEKLFF.

Concerning this clone itself: Germline is not matched at one junction end, which may reflect a read error. V gene TRBV6-4 combines with J gene TRBJ2-1; 7 bases are shared with TRBD1. Germline CDR1 is MRHNA and CDR2 is SNTAGT. This CDR3 has 16 amino acids. CDR3 loop: CASSYSGQGAYNEQFF. The CDR3 DNA is TGTGCCAGCAGTTACTCGGGGCAGGGGGCCTACAATGAGCAGTTCTTC.

This clone has only a few counts. J is TRBJ2-7 and V is TRBV7-6, with 11 bases identical to TRBD2. This CDR3 spans 15 amino acids. Germline V CDR1 and CDR2: SGHVS, FNYEAQ. J gave up 7 bases and V 1 base, and 6 bases lay outside the gene matches. CDR3 DNA sequence: TGTGCCAGCAGCTTAGATCTAGCGGGGGGTGGAGAGCAGTACTTC. This translates into CASSLDLAGGGEQYF.

The rearrangement uses TRBV7-3 and TRBJ1-1; D possibly corresponds to TRBD1 (5 bases). The CDR3 extends over 15 amino acids. The V and J ends lost 5 bases and 5 bases respectively, with 18 bases between them. The germline CDR1 and CDR2 sequences are SGHTA and FQGTGA. The CDR3 bases are TGTGCCAGCAGCCCTCTCGGGGGTTCCAATACTGAAGCTTTCTTT. Encoded protein: CASSPLGGSNTEAFF.

The rearrangement uses TRBV15 and TRBJ2-1; 7 positions agree with TRBD2. This CDR3 region has 16 residues. The V gene end was trimmed by 3 bases and the J gene end by 4 bases; junction bases not matched to a gene: 9. Germline V gene sequence: CDR1 LNHNV, CDR2 YYDKDF (reference sequence). Here the CDR3 DNA reads TGTGCCACCAGCAGCGCGCTGGGACTACCATACAATGAGCAGTTCTTC. Translation: CATSSALGLPYNEQFF.

The sample holds a few counts of this clone. DNA for the CDR3: TGTGCCAGCAGTGACGGGACAGCTAGCAATCAGCCCCAGCATTTT. Amino acids: CASSDGTASNQPQHF. V gene TRBV2 combines with J gene TRBJ1-5; 7 bases fit TRBD1. The V gene end was trimmed by 3 bases and the J gene end by 0 bases; junction bases not matched to a gene: 2. Germline V gene sequence: CDR1 SNHLY, CDR2 FYNNEI. This CDR3 spans 15 amino acids.

This chain joins TRBV10-3 and TRBJ1-6; TRBD1 agrees at 9 bases. J was trimmed by 7 bases and V by 5 bases; bases with no gene match: 3. The CDR3 runs 14 residues. Germline CDR1 ENHRY, CDR2 SYGVKD. The CDR3 here is CAISRDRENSPLHF. Written as DNA, the CDR3 is TGTGCCATCAGTAGGGACAGGGAAAATTCACCCCTCCACTTT.

V gene TRBV29-1 combines with J gene TRBJ1-5; 7 nucleotides agree with TRBD1. CDR1 is SQVTM, CDR2 ANQGSEA, per germline. Unmatched junction bases numbered 6, after V lost 4 bases and J lost 3 bases. The CDR3 runs to 14 residues. CDR3 sequence reads: CSVVTGQNNQPQHF. The DNA of the CDR3 is TGCAGCGTTGTTACGGGACAGAACAATCAGCCCCAGCATTTT. The full variable domain, with the rest looked up from reference TRBV29-1 and TRBJ1-5, is SAVISQKPSRDICQRGTSLTIQCQVDSQVTMMFWYRQQPGQSLTLIATANQGSEATYESGFVIDKFPISRPNLTFSTLTVSNMSPEDSSIYLCSVVTGQNNQPQHFGDGTRLSIL.